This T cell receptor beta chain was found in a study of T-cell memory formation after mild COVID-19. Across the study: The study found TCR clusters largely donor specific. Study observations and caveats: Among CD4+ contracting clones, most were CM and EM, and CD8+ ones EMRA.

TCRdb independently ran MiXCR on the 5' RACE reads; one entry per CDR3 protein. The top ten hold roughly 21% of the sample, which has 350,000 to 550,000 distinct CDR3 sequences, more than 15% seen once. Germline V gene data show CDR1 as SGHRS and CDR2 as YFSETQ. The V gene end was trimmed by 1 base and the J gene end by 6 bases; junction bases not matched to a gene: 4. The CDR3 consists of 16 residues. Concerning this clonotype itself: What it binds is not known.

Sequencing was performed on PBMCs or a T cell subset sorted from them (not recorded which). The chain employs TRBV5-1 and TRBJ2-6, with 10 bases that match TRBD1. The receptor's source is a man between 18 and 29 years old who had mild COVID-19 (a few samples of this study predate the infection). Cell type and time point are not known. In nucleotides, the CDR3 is TGCGCCAGCAGCTTGCTCGGGACAGGGGAGGCCAACGTCCTGACTTTC. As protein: CASSLLGTGEANVLTF.